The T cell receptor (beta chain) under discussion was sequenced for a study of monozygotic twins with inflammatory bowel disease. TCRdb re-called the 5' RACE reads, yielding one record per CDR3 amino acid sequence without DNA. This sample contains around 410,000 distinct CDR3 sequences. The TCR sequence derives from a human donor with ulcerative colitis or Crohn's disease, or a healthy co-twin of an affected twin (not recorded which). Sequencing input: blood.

CDR3 loop: CSVEGTSGSEVTGELFF. The gene calls are TRBV29-1 and TRBJ2-2; the TRBD2 assignment by TCRdb is unverifiable without DNA. CDR3 length: 17 residues. In germline, CDR1 is SQVTM, CDR2 ANQGSEA.